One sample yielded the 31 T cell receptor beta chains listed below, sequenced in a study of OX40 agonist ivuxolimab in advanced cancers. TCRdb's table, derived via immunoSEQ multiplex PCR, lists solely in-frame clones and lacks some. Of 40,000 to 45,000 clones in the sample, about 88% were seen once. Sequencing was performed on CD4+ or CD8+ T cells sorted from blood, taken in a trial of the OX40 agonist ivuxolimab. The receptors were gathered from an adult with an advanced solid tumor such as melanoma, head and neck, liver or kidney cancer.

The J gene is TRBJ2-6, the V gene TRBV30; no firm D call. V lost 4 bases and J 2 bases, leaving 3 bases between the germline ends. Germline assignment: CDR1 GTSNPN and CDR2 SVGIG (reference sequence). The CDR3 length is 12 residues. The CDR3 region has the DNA TGTGCCTGGACCCCTGGGGCCAACGTCCTGACTTTC. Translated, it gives CAWTPGANVLTF.

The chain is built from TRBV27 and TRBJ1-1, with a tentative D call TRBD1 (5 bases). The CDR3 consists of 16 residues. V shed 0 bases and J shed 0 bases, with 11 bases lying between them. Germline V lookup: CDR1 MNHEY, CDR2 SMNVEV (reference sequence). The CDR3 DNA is TGTGCCAGCAGTTTATCGTTAGGGACGGTGAACACTGAAGCTTTCTTT. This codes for CASSLSLGTVNTEAFF.

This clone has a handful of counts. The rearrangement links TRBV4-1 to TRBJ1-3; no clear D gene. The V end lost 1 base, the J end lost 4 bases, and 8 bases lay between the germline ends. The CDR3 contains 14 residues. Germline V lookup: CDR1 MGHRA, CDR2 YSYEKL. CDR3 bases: TGCGCCAGCAGCCAAGCCAATGCAGGAAACACCATATATTTT. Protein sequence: CASSQANAGNTIYF.

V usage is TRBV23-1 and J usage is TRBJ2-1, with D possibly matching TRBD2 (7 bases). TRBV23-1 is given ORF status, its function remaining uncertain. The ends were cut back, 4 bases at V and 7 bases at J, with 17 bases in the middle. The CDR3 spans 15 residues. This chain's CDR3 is CASSPPEGGGNEQFF. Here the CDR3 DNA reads TGCGCCAGCAGTCCCCCGGAGGGAGGGGGAAATGAGCAGTTCTTC.

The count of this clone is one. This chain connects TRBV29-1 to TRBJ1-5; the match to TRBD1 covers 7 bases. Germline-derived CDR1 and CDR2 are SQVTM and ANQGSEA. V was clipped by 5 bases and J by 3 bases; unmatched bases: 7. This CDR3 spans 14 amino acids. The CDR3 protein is CSVHTGAPNQPQHF. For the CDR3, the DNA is TGCAGCGTTCATACAGGGGCCCCCAATCAGCCCCAGCATTTT.

The CDR3 DNA sequence: TGTGCCAGCAGCCCCGGACAGGGGCAGACTGAAGCTTTCTTT. Residues: CASSPGQGQTEAFF. The V gene is TRBV7-9, the J gene TRBJ1-1; 9 nucleotides line up with TRBD1. V dropped 5 bases and J dropped 5; count of bases not matched to a gene: 6. The CDR3 is 14 amino acids. Germline assignment: CDR1 SEHNR and CDR2 FQNEAQ (reference sequence).

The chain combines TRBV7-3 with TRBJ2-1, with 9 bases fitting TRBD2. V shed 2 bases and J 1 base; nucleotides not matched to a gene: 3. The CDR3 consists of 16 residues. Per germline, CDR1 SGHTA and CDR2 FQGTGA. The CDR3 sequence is CASSLDAGGSYNEQFF. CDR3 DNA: TGTGCCAGCAGCTTAGACGCGGGAGGGTCCTACAATGAGCAGTTCTTC. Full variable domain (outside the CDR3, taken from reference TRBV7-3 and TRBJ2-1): GAGVSQTPSNKVTEKGKYVELRCDPISGHTALYWYRQSLGQGPEFLIYFQGTGAADDSGLPNDRFFAVRPEGSVSTLKIQRTERGDSAVYLCASSLDAGGSYNEQFFGPGTRLTVL.

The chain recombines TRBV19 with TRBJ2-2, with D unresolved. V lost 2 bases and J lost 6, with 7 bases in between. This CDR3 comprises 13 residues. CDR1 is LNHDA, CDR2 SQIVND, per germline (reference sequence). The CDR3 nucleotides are TGTGCCAGTAGTATACGTGGCTCCGGGGAGCTGTTTTTT. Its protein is CASSIRGSGELFF.

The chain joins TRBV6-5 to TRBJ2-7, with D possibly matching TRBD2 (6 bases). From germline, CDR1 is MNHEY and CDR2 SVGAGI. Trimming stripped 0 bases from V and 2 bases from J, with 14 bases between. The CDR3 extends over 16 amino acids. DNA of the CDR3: TGTGCCAGCAGTTACTCGTCCGGGAGCGTACCCTACGAGCAGTACTTC. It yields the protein CASSYSSGSVPYEQYF.

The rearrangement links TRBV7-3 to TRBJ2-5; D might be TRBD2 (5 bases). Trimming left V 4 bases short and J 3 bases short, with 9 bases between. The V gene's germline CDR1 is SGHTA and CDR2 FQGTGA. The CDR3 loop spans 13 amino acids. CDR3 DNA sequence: TGTGCCAGCAGCTCGACGGGAAAAGAGACCCAGTACTTC. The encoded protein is CASSSTGKETQYF.

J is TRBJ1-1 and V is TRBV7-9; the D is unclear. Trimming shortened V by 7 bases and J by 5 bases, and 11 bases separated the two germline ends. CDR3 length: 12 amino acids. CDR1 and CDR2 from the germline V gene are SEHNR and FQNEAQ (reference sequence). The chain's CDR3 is CASTLGWTEAFF. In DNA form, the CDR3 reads TGTGCCAGCACCCTGGGGTGGACTGAAGCTTTCTTT.

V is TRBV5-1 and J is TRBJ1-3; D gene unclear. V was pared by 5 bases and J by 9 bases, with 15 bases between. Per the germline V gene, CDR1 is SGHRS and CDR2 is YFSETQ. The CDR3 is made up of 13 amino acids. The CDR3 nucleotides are TGCGCCAGCAGGCCGACGGACGGCAGCACCATATATTTT. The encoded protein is CASRPTDGSTIYF.

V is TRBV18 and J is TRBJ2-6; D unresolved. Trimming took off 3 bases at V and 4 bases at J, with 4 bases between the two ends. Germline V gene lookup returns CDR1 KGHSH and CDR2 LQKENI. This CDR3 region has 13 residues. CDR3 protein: CASSPSGANVLTF. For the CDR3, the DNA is TGTGCCAGCTCACCGTCCGGGGCCAACGTCCTGACTTTC.

CDR3 amino acids: CASSVVGQGETQYF. The CDR3 DNA reads as TGTGCCAGCAGCGTAGTAGGGCAGGGGGAGACCCAGTACTTC. V gene TRBV9 combines with J gene TRBJ2-5; possibly TRBD1 for D (6 bases). Germline CDR1 and CDR2: SGDLS and YYNGEE. The CDR3 length is 14 residues. The germline V and J ends were trimmed by 0 bases and 5 bases, with 11 bases remaining between them.

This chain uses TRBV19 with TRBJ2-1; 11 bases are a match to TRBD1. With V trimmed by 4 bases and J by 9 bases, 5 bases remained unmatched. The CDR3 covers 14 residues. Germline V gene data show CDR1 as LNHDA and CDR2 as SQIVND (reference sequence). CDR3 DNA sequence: TGTGCCAGTAGTACAGGACAGGGGGCTGGTGAGCAGTTCTTC. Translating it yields CASSTGQGAGEQFF.

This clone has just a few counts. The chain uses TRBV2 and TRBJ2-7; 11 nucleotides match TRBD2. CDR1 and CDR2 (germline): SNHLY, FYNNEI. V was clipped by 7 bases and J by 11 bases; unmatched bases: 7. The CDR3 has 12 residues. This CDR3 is CASNLGLADKYF. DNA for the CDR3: TGTGCCAGCAACTTGGGACTAGCGGATAAGTACTTC.

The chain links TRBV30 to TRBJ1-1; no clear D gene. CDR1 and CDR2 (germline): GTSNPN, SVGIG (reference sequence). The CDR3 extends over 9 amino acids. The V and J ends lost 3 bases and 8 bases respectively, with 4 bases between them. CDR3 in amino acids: CAWSQEAFF. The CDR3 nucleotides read TGTGCCTGGAGCCAGGAAGCTTTCTTT.

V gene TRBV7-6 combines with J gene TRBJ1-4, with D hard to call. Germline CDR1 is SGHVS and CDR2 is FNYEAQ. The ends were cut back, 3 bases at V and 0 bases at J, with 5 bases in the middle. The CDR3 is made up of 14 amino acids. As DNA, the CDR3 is TGTGCCAGCAGCTTGCAGGCAACTAATGAAAAACTGTTTTTT. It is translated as CASSLQATNEKLFF.

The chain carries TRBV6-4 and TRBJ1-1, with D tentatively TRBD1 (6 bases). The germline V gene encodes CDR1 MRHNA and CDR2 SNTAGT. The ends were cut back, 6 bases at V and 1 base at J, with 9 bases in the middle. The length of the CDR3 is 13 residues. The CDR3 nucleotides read TGTGCCAGCAGACAGGGAAGGAACACTGAAGCTTTCTTT. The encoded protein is CASRQGRNTEAFF.

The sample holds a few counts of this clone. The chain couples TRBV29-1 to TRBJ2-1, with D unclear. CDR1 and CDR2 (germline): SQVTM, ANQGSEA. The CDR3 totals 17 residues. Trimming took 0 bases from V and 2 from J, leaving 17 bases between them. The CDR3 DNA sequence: TGCAGCGTTGAAGACCCAAAACGCCGGGCGACCTACAATGAGCAGTTCTTC. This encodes CSVEDPKRRATYNEQFF.

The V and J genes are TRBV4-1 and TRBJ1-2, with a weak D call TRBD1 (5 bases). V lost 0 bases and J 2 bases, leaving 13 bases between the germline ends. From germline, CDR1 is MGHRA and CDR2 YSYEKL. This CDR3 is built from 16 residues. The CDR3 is CASSQDRAGTNYGYTF. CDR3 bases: TGCGCCAGCAGCCAAGATAGGGCAGGGACCAACTATGGCTACACCTTC.

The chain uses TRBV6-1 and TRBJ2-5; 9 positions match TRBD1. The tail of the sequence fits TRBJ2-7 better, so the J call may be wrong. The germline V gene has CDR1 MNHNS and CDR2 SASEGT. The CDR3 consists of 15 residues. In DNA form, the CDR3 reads TGTGCCAGCCGTACTACGCGACAGGGGGCCTACGAGCAGTACTTC. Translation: CASRTTRQGAYEQYF.

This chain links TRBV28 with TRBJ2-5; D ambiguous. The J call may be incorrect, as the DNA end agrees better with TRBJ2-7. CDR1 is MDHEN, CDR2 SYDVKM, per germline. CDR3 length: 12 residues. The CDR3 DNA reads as TGTGCCAGCAGGCAGGCTTTGACCGAGCAGTACTTC. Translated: CASRQALTEQYF.

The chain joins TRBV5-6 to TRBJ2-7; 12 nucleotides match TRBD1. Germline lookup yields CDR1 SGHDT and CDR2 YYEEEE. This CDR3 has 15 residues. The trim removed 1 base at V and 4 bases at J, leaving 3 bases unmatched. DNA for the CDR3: TGTGCCAGCAGCTTGTCGGGACAGGGGGCTTACGAGCAGTACTTC. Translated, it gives CASSLSGQGAYEQYF. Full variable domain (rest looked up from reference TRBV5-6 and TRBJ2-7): DAGVTQSPTHLIKTRGQQVTLRCSPKSGHDTVSWYQQALGQGPQFIFQYYEEEERQRGNFPDRFSGHQFPNYSSELNVNALLLGDSALYLCASSLSGQGAYEQYFGPGTRLTVT.

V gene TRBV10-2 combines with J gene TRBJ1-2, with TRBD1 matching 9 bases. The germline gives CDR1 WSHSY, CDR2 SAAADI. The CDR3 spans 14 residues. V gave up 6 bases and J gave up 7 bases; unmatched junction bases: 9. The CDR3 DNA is TGCGCCAGCAGCCCCCCGGACAGGGGCAGTGGCTACACCTTC. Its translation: CASSPPDRGSGYTF.

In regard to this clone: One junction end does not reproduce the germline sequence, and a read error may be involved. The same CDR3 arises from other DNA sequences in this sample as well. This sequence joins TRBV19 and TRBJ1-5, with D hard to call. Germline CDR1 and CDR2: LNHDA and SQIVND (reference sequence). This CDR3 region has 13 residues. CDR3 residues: CASSTRDSEPQHF. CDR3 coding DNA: TGTGCCAGCAGTACGAGGGATTCGGAGCCCCAGCATTTT.

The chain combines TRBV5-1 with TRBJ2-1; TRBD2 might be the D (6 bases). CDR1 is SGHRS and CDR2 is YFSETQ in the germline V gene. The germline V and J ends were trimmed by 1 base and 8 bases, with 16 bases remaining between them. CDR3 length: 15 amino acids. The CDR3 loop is CASSLSWGGDDEQFF. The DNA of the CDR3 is TGCGCCAGCAGCTTGTCGTGGGGAGGTGACGATGAGCAGTTCTTC.

The CDR3 protein is CASTPTSGRSEQYF. As DNA, the CDR3 is TGTGCCAGCACCCCGACTAGCGGGAGGAGCGAGCAGTACTTC. The rearrangement joins TRBV7-9 to TRBJ2-7, with 13 bases that match TRBD2. V trimming: 7 bases; J trimming: 6 bases; junction bases outside the gene matches: 6. The CDR3 is made up of 14 amino acids. Germline V gives CDR1 SEHNR, CDR2 FQNEAQ (reference sequence).

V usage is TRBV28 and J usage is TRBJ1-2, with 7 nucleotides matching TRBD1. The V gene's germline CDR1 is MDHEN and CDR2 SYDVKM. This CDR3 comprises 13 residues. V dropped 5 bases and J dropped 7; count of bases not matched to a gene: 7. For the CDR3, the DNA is TGTGCCAGCAGTCCTGGGACAGTGGGTGGCTACACCTTC. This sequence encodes CASSPGTVGGYTF.

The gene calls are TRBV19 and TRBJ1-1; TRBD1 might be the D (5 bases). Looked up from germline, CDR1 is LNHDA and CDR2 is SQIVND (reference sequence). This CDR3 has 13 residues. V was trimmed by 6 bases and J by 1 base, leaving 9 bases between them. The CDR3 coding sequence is TGTGCCAGTAGCGGGACGGCGAACACTGAAGCTTTCTTT. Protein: CASSGTANTEAFF.

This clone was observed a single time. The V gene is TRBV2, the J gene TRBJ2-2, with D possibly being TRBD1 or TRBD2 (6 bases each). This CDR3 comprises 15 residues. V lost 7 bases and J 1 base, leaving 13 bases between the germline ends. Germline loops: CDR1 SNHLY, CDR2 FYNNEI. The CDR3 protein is CASKEAGQNTGELFF. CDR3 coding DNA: TGTGCCAGCAAGGAGGCGGGACAGAACACCGGGGAGCTGTTTTTT.